The clone carrying this TCR beta chain came up many times. This entry is derived from a study of T-cell reconstitution after alpha-beta-depleted transplantation in children. This CDR3 is 14 amino acids long. Per the germline V gene, CDR1 is SGHRS and CDR2 is YFSETQ. V lost 1 base to trimming and J lost 7 bases, with 12 bases between them. This sample's TCRbeta library carried unique molecular identifier barcodes. TCRdb re-called the PCR reads through MiXCR, storing one row per CDR3 protein. This sample carries approximately 200,000 distinct CDR3 sequences, 13% to 15% of them seen once, and the ten largest clones take approximately 13%.

This sequence was found in a human donor who donated a stem cell graft to a child with acute lymphoblastic leukemia. The sequencing used PBMCs from the stem cell graft donor, collected from the stem cell graft. The rearrangement uses TRBV5-1 and TRBJ2-1; perhaps TRBD2 as D (5 bases). The chain's CDR3 is CASSLRTSGNEQFF. CDR3 sequence (DNA): TGCGCCAGCAGCTTGAGAACTAGTGGGAATGAGCAGTTCTTC.